Detailed here is one T cell receptor (beta chain). Its antigen is not identified. Stated time point: newly diagnosed, previously untreated cHL patient sample. Purification of CD4+ T cells from thawed PBMCs was achieved by magnetic negative selection. Untreated, newly diagnosed classical Hodgkin lymphoma PBMCs were used for comparison. The data derive from a study of PD-1 blockade in classical Hodgkin lymphoma. Method: immunoSEQ multiplex PCR; TCRdb's copy keeps in-frame clones and lacks some. The sample contains almost 20,000 clones, around 81% of which appear only once. This CDR3 comprises 16 residues. The ends were cut back, 0 bases at V and 3 bases at J, with 14 bases in the middle. Germline CDR1 reads SGHNT; CDR2 reads YYREEE (reference sequence). General study points: Newly diagnosed patients reportedly had lower baseline TCR diversity than healthy donors. The origin of the repertoire differences remains undefined, with disease activity or prior therapy as possible causes.

The rearrangement uses TRBV5-4 and TRBJ2-3; D gene uncertain. Sequenced: CD4+ T cells from blood. The source of this sequence is a human donor with classical Hodgkin lymphoma. The chain's CDR3 is CASSLVSGFGTDTQYF. CDR3 bases: TGTGCCAGCAGCTTGGTTTCCGGGTTCGGAACAGATACGCAGTATTTT.